The source of this TCR beta chain is a study of blood T cell repertoires in COVID-19. Participants' own reports of clinical history determined their cohort assignment. Profiling relied on immunoSEQ multiplex PCR, and the TCRdb table lists in-frame clones only, not all of them. The repertoire holds a few hundred thousand clones, with 80% to 90% as singletons. CDR1 is SGHTA, CDR2 FQGNSA, per germline. The CDR3 runs 14 residues. The V end lost 0 bases, the J end lost 4 bases, and 9 bases lay between the germline ends. The chain is built from TRBV7-2 and TRBJ1-1; D possibly corresponds to TRBD1 (6 bases). This clonotype was obtained from a man aged 25-40 years who had recovered from COVID-19. Source material: PBMCs or T cells enriched from blood (not recorded which). Here the CDR3 DNA reads TGTGCCAGCAGCTTAGCGCAGGGGAGCACTGAAGCTTTCTTT. Amino acid sequence: CASSLAQGSTEAFF.